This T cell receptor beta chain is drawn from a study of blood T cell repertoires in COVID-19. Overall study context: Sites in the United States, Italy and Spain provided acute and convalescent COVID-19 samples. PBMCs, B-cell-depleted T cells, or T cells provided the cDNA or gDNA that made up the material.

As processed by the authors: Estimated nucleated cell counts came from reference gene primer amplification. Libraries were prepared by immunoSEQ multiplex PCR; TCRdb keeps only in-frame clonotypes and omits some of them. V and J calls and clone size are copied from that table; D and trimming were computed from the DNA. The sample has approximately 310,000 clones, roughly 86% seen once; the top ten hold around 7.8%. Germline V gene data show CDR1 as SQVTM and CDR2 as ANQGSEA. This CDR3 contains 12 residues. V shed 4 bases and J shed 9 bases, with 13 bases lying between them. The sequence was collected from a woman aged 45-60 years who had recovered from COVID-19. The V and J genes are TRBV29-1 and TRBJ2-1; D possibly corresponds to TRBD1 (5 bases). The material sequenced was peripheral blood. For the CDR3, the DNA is TGCAGCGTTGGGGGCTGGTCTGTTGAGCAGTTCTTC. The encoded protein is CSVGGWSVEQFF.